These 2 T cell receptor beta chains were all obtained from the same sample, sequenced in a study of blood T cell repertoires in COVID-19. Using immunoSEQ multiplex PCR, the repertoire was profiled, and TCRdb retains in-frame clones only, with some absent. The table has 150,000 or so clones, about 84% seen once; the top ten hold about an eighth. The material sequenced was peripheral blood. These TCRs come from a man in his 60s with active or convalescent COVID-19.

The J gene is TRBJ1-1, the V gene TRBV6-2 or TRBV6-3; TRBD1 might be the D (6 bases). The CDR3 spans 12 residues. Germline V gene lookup returns CDR1 MNHEY and CDR2 SVGEGT. Trimming stripped 5 bases from V and 12 bases from J, with 16 bases between. Here the CDR3 DNA reads TGTGCCAGCAGTCAACAGGGAGGGACAACTTTCTTT. It codes for CASSQQGGTTFF.

The chain joins TRBV9 to TRBJ2-2; TRBD2 might be the D (6 bases). Germline CDR1 reads SGDLS; CDR2 reads YYNGEE. The CDR3 has 15 amino acids. V dropped 0 bases and J dropped 5 bases, with 11 bases sitting between them. CDR3 nucleotide sequence: TGTGCCAGCAGCGTAGTGGACTACCAGACCGGGGAGCTGTTTTTT. It yields the protein CASSVVDYQTGELFF.